This T cell receptor (beta chain) was sequenced for a study of patients and donors after allogeneic stem cell transplantation. TCRdb analysed the RT-PCR reads with MiXCR anew, one entry per CDR3 protein. This table has almost 90,000 distinct CDR3 sequences, roughly 4.9% appearing once. This clonotype has a count of ten or more. V shed 5 bases and J shed 4 bases, with 14 bases lying between them. The germline V gene has CDR1 SGHNT and CDR2 YENEEA. CDR3 length equals 14 residues. This chain joins TRBV11-3 and TRBJ1-2; the D gene is possibly TRBD1 (5 bases). The specimen sequenced was blood, either unsorted or a sorted T cell fraction (not recorded which). This sequence originates from a human donor who was either an allogeneic HSCT recipient or a stem cell or donor lymphocyte infusion donor (not recorded which). It is not recorded whose cells these are; they may come from a transplant donor. In DNA form, the CDR3 reads TGTGCCAGCAGCCCCAGGGCAGACCTCTATGGCTACACCTTC. Protein sequence: CASSPRADLYGYTF. The variable domain in full, with the rest retrieved from reference TRBV11-3 and TRBJ1-2, is EAGVVQSPRYKIIEKKQPVAFWCNPISGHNTLYWYLQNLGQGPELLIRYENEEAVDDSQLPKDRFSAERLKGVDSTLKIQPAELGDSAVYLCASSPRADLYGYTFGSGTRLTVV.